This is a list of T cell receptor beta chains from one sample in a study of T cell changes during pregnancy in multiple sclerosis. Sequencing used immunoSEQ multiplex PCR; TCRdb keeps in-frame clones, though not all of them. The data hold more than 50,000 clones, with 91% observed a single time. The sequencing here drew on CD4+ T cells from peripheral blood mononuclear cells, taken after pregnancy. All receptors come from a female donor in good health, enrolled as a control in a pregnancy study. Each CDR3 is given with its conserved first and last residue. The D gene is left open where the match is weak. The size of a clone is reported for some rows only, either as once, few or many, or as a class for expanded clones.

>TRBV4-2|.|.|TRBJ1-2
CASSQVLSAKDSAGGYTF
TGTGCCAGCAGCCAAGTTCTTTCCGCAAAGGACAGTGCAGGAGGCTACACCTTC
>TRBV6-5|.|.|TRBJ1-1
CASNSFQGDTEAFF
TGTGCCAGCAACTCGTTTCAGGGTGACACTGAAGCTTTCTTT
>TRBV4-2|.|TRBD2|TRBJ2-3
CASSQEGGLAGGRTDTQYF
TGTGCCAGCAGCCAAGAGGGCGGCCTAGCGGGGGGGCGGACAGATACGCAGTATTTT
>TRBV27|.|TRBD1|TRBJ1-2
CASSISGGYGYTF
TGTGCCAGCAGTATCTCAGGGGGGTATGGCTACACCTTC
>TRBV7-2|.|TRBD1|TRBJ1-5
CASTKFTGDQPQHF
TGTGCCAGCACAAAATTTACAGGGGATCAGCCCCAGCATTTT
>TRBV19|once|TRBD1|TRBJ1-2
CASSPGQGSGYTF
TGTGCCAGTAGCCCGGGACAGGGAAGTGGCTACACCTTC
>TRBV9|.|TRBD2|TRBJ2-3
CASSVRSGGDRDTQYF
TGTGCCAGCAGCGTACGGAGCGGGGGGGATCGAGATACGCAGTATTTT
>TRBV5-5|.|TRBD2|TRBJ2-5
CASSLQAGGQETQYF
TGTGCCAGCAGCTTACAAGCGGGGGGGCAAGAGACCCAGTACTTC
>TRBV13|.|.|TRBJ1-1
CASSLDRGSNTEAFF
TGTGCCAGCAGCTTAGATCGGGGTTCGAACACTGAAGCTTTCTTT
>TRBV7-9|.|.|TRBJ1-2
CASSLTGPNYGYTF
TGTGCCAGCAGCTTAACAGGACCTAACTATGGCTACACCTTC
>TRBV7-3|.|.|TRBJ1-1
CASSQSSTNTEAFF
TGTGCCAGCAGCCAATCGAGCACGAACACTGAAGCTTTCTTT
>TRBV7-6|few|TRBD1|TRBJ1-1
CASSTIQGAEAFF
TGTGCCAGCAGCACCATACAGGGGGCTGAAGCTTTCTTT
>TRBV6-5|.|.|TRBJ1-2
CASSQRGTYYGYTF
TGTGCCAGCAGCCAACGCGGGACCTACTATGGCTACACCTTC
>TRBV6-4|.|TRBD2|TRBJ2-3
CASSVAGDTDTQYF
TGTGCCAGCAGTGTAGCGGGGGACACAGATACGCAGTATTTT
>TRBV4-1|.|TRBD1|TRBJ1-2
CASSRERTGTDYGYTF
TGCGCCAGCAGCCGCGAAAGGACAGGGACAGACTATGGCTACACCTTC
>TRBV5-1|.|TRBD1|TRBJ1-3
CASSLDRGGNTIYF
TGCGCCAGCAGCTTGGACAGGGGTGGAAACACCATATATTTT
>TRBV27|once|.|TRBJ2-1
CASSSLLTEIVGNEQFF
TGTGCCAGCAGTAGTCTCCTGACAGAGATAGTCGGGAATGAGCAGTTCTTC
>TRBV2|few|.|TRBJ1-2
CASSEGSEENTF
TGTGCCAGCAGCGAAGGTTCCGAGGAGAACACCTTC
>TRBV5-1|.|TRBD1|TRBJ1-4
CASSLGTGENEKLFF
TGCGCCAGCAGCTTGGGAACAGGGGAAAATGAAAAACTGTTTTTT
>TRBV4-3|.|.|TRBJ1-4
CASSQDGRAEKLFF
TGCGCCAGCAGCCAAGACGGGAGGGCAGAGAAACTGTTTTTT
>TRBV19|.|TRBD1|TRBJ1-1
CASSRTGREVNTEAFF
TGTGCCAGTAGTAGGACAGGGAGGGAGGTGAACACTGAAGCTTTCTTT
>TRBV19|.|.|TRBJ1-2
CASSIRQGRPYGYTF
TGTGCCAGTAGTATCCGGCAGGGGCGGCCCTATGGCTACACCTTC
>TRBV28|.|TRBD1|TRBJ1-1
CASSHQRQGTEAFF
TGTGCCAGCAGTCATCAACGACAGGGCACTGAAGCTTTCTTT
>TRBV30|.|.|TRBJ1-5
CAWTGQSNQPQHF
TGTGCCTGGACAGGGCAAAGCAATCAGCCCCAGCATTTT
>TRBV4-2|.|.|TRBJ1-2
CASSQDTSNYGYTF
TGTGCCAGCAGCCAAGACACTTCTAACTATGGCTACACCTTC
>TRBV7-2|.|TRBD2|TRBJ2-3
CASSLGLGIDTQYF
TGTGCCAGCAGCTTGGGACTAGGGATAGATACGCAGTATTTT
>TRBV2|.|.|TRBJ1-2
CASSEAPDSYGYTF
TGTGCCAGCAGTGAGGCTCCGGACTCCTATGGCTACACCTTC
>TRBV20-1|.|.|TRBJ2-1
CSARRQIEQFF
TGCAGTGCTAGAAGACAGATTGAGCAGTTCTTC
>TRBV14|.|.|TRBJ2-1
CASSQLSVYNEQFF
TGTGCCAGCAGCCAATTAAGCGTTTACAATGAGCAGTTCTTC
>TRBV13|.|.|TRBJ2-3
CASSSSRVGSTDTQYF
TGTGCCAGCAGCTCCTCCAGGGTAGGAAGCACAGATACGCAGTATTTT
>TRBV7-9|.|TRBD2|TRBJ2-5
CASSLSLTSGGTETQYF
TGTGCCAGCAGCTTATCCCTAACTAGCGGGGGGACAGAGACCCAGTACTTC
>TRBV28|once|.|TRBJ1-4
CASSLERARGTNEKLFF
TGTGCCAGCAGTTTAGAGAGGGCTCGAGGCACTAATGAAAAACTGTTTTTT
>TRBV29-1|.|TRBD1|TRBJ1-1
CSAWGQGNTEAFF
TGCAGCGCCTGGGGACAGGGCAACACTGAAGCTTTCTTT
>TRBV7-9|once|TRBD1|TRBJ2-7
CASSLDRGQVQRQYF
TGTGCCAGCAGCCTAGACAGGGGGCAGGTTCAACGTCAGTACTTC
>TRBV6-6|.|.|TRBJ2-5
CASSLFRDLQETQYF
TGTGCCAGCAGCTTATTCCGGGACTTACAAGAGACCCAGTACTTC
>TRBV19|.|.|TRBJ2-7
CASSMPGLRYEQYF
TGTGCCAGTAGTATGCCGGGACTCCGCTACGAGCAGTACTTC
>TRBV15|.|.|TRBJ2-5
CATSPRTDPETQYF
TGTGCCACCAGCCCTCGGACAGACCCAGAGACCCAGTACTTC
>TRBV30|once|.|TRBJ1-2
CAWSVLDSVSGYTF
TGTGCCTGGAGTGTATTGGACAGTGTTTCTGGCTACACCTTC
>TRBV4-2|.|TRBD1|TRBJ1-3
CASSQAVGTGLAGNTIYF
TGTGCCAGCAGCCAGGCCGTGGGGACAGGACTGGCTGGAAACACCATATATTTT
>TRBV7-9|few|TRBD1|TRBJ1-1
CASSETGRNTEAFF
TGTGCCAGCAGCGAGACAGGGCGGAACACTGAAGCTTTCTTT
>TRBV6-1|.|.|TRBJ1-1
CASSEGYTYRRAEAFF
TGTGCCAGCAGTGAAGGTTATACGTACAGACGAGCTGAAGCTTTCTTT
>TRBV4-1|.|.|TRBJ2-1
CASSQEGRGRVYNEQFF
TGCGCCAGCAGCCAAGAAGGGCGGGGCCGGGTCTACAATGAGCAGTTCTTC
>TRBV30|.|TRBD1|TRBJ1-2
CAWTFGQAGIHYGYTF
TGTGCCTGGACCTTTGGACAGGCCGGTATTCACTATGGCTACACCTTC
>TRBV10-3|.|TRBD1|TRBJ1-2
CASTGPRTGGNYGYTF
TGTGCCTCAACCGGGCCAAGGACAGGGGGCAACTATGGCTACACCTTC
>TRBV30|.|.|TRBJ2-5
CAWSGDSQETQYF
TGTGCCTGGAGTGGGGACTCGCAAGAGACCCAGTACTTC
>TRBV19|.|TRBD1|TRBJ1-5
CASSGSPGGNQPQHF
TGTGCCAGCAGTGGCAGTCCAGGGGGTAATCAGCCCCAGCATTTT
>TRBV7-3|.|.|TRBJ2-5
CASSWAREETQYF
TGTGCCAGCAGCTGGGCGAGAGAAGAGACCCAGTACTTC
>TRBV19|.|.|TRBJ1-2
CASTRQLLDGGYTF
TGTGCCAGTACCAGACAGCTGCTCGATGGCGGCTACACCTTC
>TRBV30|.|TRBD1|TRBJ2-6
CAWSGGQGAWLVLTF
TGTGCCTGGAGTGGAGGACAGGGGGCTTGGTTAGTCCTGACTTTC
>TRBV7-6|.|TRBD2|TRBJ2-1
CASSLGFLAGAGGNEQFF
TGTGCCAGCAGCTTAGGGTTCCTAGCGGGGGCCGGGGGCAATGAGCAGTTCTTC
>TRBV4-2|once|.|TRBJ1-4
CASSQDRGGRTTNEKLFF
TGTGCCAGCAGCCAAGATCGGGGGGGGCGAACAACTAATGAAAAACTGTTTTTT
>TRBV19|once|.|TRBJ1-1
CASSIANRGNTEAFF
TGTGCCAGTAGTATAGCCAACCGGGGGAACACTGAAGCTTTCTTT